Detailed here is one T cell receptor (beta chain). Authors' methods: By means of reference gene primer amplification, nucleated cell counts were estimated. Generated by immunoSEQ multiplex PCR, the TCRdb table keeps only in-frame clones and is missing some. V and J calls and clone size follow that table, whereas D and trimming were derived from the DNA. Of 250,000 to 300,000 clones detected, under 90% appear once; the ten largest clones hold around 3.2%. The record originates from a study of blood T cell repertoires in COVID-19. For the study at large: COVID-19 samples, acute and convalescent, were from the United States, Italy and Spain. PBMCs, B-cell-depleted T cells, or T cells were the source of the cDNA or gDNA that made up the material.

Trimming removed 3 bases from V and 5 bases from J, with 13 bases in between. The germline V gene encodes CDR1 LNHDA and CDR2 SQIVND (reference sequence). CDR3 length: 14 residues. The TCR sequence derives from a woman aged 55 to 70 with active or convalescent COVID-19. The chain recombines TRBV19 with TRBJ1-1, with D maybe TRBD1 (5 bases). Material: peripheral blood. The CDR3 DNA is TGTGCCAGTAGTATGGGAGGGGCAGGGACTGAAGCTTTCTTT. Translation: CASSMGGAGTEAFF.